These 5 T cell receptor beta chains were sequenced from one sample in a study of blood T cells in healthy people across ages. Next came a second PCR, run for about 6 to 12 cycles, which used a sample-barcoded 5' primer along with a J-beta primer mix. TCRdb ran MiXCR on the 5' RACE reads and lists one entry per CDR3 protein. The table records approximately 1,000,000 distinct CDR3 sequences, 35% to 40% of them present only once. Sequenced: blood. The source of these receptors is a man between 18 and 29 years old in good health.

V and J are TRBV19 and TRBJ1-2; no clear D gene. Germline lookup yields CDR1 LNHDA and CDR2 SQIVND (reference sequence). The CDR3 runs to 15 residues. V shed 1 base and J shed 0 bases, with 9 bases lying between them. The CDR3 loop reads CASSIAAATNYGYTF. CDR3 in DNA: TGTGCCAGTAGTATAGCGGCAGCTACTAACTATGGCTACACCTTC.

This clonotype was found many times. This rearrangement joins TRBV29-1 to TRBJ2-1; no firm D call. This CDR3 has 11 amino acids. Trimming pared 3 bases from V and 10 bases from J, leaving 10 bases between. CDR1 and CDR2 from the germline V gene are SQVTM and ANQGSEA. CDR3 region: CSVDEAGEQFF. CDR3 nucleotide sequence: TGCAGCGTTGATGAAGCCGGAGAGCAGTTCTTC.

V is TRBV28 and J is TRBJ1-1, with D possibly being TRBD1 (5 bases). Germline V gene lookup returns CDR1 MDHEN and CDR2 SYDVKM. V lost 5 bases and J lost 4, with 17 bases in between. The CDR3 totals 15 residues. CDR3 nucleotide sequence: TGTGCCAGCAGTCCGCGGGGGTACCAGGGCACTGAAGCTTTCTTT. Residues: CASSPRGYQGTEAFF. Together with reference TRBV28 and TRBJ1-1, the CDR3 gives the full variable domain: DVKVTQSSRYLVKRTGEKVFLECVQDMDHENMFWYRQDPGLGLRLIYFSYDVKMKEKGDIPEGYSVSREKKERFSLILESASTNQTSMYLCASSPRGYQGTEAFFGQGTRLTVV.

This chain joins TRBV5-1 and TRBJ2-7; 11 nucleotides align to TRBD1. V lost 4 bases and J lost 7; bases outside the gene matches: 13. The CDR3 has 16 amino acids. Germline CDR1 SGHRS, CDR2 YFSETQ. CDR3 in amino acids: CASSPQGQGVSEEQYF. DNA for the CDR3: TGCGCCAGCAGCCCCCAGGGACAGGGGGTTTCAGAAGAGCAGTACTTC.

This clonotype was seen only a few times. This chain joins TRBV12-3 or TRBV12-4 and TRBJ2-7; D unresolved. CDR3 length: 15 amino acids. Trimming removed 1 base at V and 2 bases at J, with 12 bases between. The DNA for the CDR3 is TGTGCCAGCAGTTTAGAGCGCAGGCGTCCCTACGAGCAGTACTTC. Translating gives CASSLERRRPYEQYF.